This TCR beta chain was identified in a study of shared clonotypes between healthy human individuals. Study in general: Each donor's CD8 memory used one plate, CD8 naive two, each CD4 subset three. Notes on the study in general: Depth of sequencing was expected to influence donor clonotype sharing.

Naive CD45RA+ and memory CD45RA-negative subsets were split from CD4+ cells. Germline CDR1 SGHKS, CDR2 YYEKEE (reference sequence). The germline V and J ends were trimmed by 7 bases and 2 bases, with 9 bases remaining between them. The CDR3 totals 12 residues. Of note for this clone: The antigen is not known.

As originally analysed: Junction-only sequences without quality scores came from ImmunoSEQ, so filtering differed. Data came from immunoSEQ multiplex PCR; TCRdb stores just in-frame clones and leaves some out. V and J calls and clone size are copied from that table; D and trimming were computed from the DNA. The sample contains under 1,900,000 clones, roughly 98.5% of which appear only once. Sequencing was carried out using naive CD4+ T cells sorted from blood. Stated subset: CD45RA+ positively selected. This receptor was identified in a man aged 25-45 years in good health. The J gene is TRBJ2-5, the V gene TRBV5-5, with D perhaps matching TRBD1 (6 bases). The CDR3 reads CASLGQQETQYF. The CDR3 DNA sequence: TGTGCCAGCTTAGGACAGCAAGAGACCCAGTACTTC.